This is a list of T cell receptor beta chains from one sample in a study of cytomegalovirus exposure and HLA in healthy donors. The table came from immunoSEQ multiplex PCR; TCRdb's copy has only in-frame clones and leaves some out. The sample holds roughly 140,000 clones, around 80% seen once. The sequenced sample was PBMCs. These receptors all stem from a man aged 18-30 years in good health and CMV-seronegative. The conserved cysteine and the conserved F or W are not part of the CDR3 here. The order of the fields is J gene, V gene, CDR3 protein.

J gene: TRBJ1-1; V gene: TRBV14; CDR3 protein: ASSVGAGRLGNEAF
J gene: TRBJ1-5; V gene: TRBV5-8; CDR3 protein: ASSIRDAGNQPQH
J gene: TRBJ2-5; V gene: TRBV5-1; CDR3 protein: ASSLLGLQETQY
J gene: TRBJ2-7; V gene: TRBV5-1; CDR3 protein: ASSFGATTGTYLYEQY
J gene: TRBJ1-5; V gene: TRBV10-3; CDR3 protein: AISEGVSNQPQH
J gene: TRBJ2-1; V gene: TRBV7-9; CDR3 protein: SSSLRETSSYNEQF
J gene: TRBJ2-1; V gene: TRBV4-3; CDR3 protein: ASSQGVTGNEQF
J gene: TRBJ2-1; V gene: TRBV5-4; CDR3 protein: ASSLLAGIYNEQF
J gene: TRBJ1-6; V gene: TRBV14; CDR3 protein: ASSQDLRRNSPLH
J gene: TRBJ1-2; V gene: TRBV7-2; CDR3 protein: ASSLGLNFYGYT
J gene: TRBJ2-1; V gene: TRBV27; CDR3 protein: ASTTGEANEQF
J gene: TRBJ2-5; V gene: TRBV9; CDR3 protein: ASSVVPGRPSPGQGTQY
J gene: TRBJ2-3; V gene: TRBV18; CDR3 protein: ASSTQRGSDTQY
J gene: TRBJ2-2; V gene: TRBV2; CDR3 protein: ASSLERAKNTGELF